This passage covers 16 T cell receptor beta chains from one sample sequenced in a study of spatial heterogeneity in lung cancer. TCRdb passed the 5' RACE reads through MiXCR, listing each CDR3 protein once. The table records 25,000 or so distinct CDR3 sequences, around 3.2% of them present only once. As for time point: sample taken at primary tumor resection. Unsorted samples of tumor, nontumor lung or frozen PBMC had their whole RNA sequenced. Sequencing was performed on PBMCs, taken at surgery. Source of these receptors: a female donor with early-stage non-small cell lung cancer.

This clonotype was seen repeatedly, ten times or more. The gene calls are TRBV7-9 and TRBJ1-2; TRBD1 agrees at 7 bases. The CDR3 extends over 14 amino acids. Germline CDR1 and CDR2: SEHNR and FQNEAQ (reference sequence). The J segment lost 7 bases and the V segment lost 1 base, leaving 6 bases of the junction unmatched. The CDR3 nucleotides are TGTGCCAGCAGCTTAGTACAGGGGATTCCTGGCTACACCTTC. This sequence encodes CASSLVQGIPGYTF.

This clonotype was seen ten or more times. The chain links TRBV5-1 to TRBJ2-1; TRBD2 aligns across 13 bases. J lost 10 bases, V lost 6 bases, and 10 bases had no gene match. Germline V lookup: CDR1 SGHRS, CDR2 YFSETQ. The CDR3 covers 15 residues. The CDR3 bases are TGCGCCAGCACTCCCCGAGGGACTAGCGGGATGGAGCAGTTCTTC. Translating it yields CASTPRGTSGMEQFF.

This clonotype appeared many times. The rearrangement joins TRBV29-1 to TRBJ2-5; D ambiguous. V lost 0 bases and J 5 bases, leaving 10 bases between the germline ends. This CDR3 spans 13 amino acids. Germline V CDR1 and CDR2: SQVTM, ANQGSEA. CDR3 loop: CSVEERGEETQYF. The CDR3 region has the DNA TGCAGCGTTGAAGAAAGAGGAGAGGAGACCCAGTACTTC.

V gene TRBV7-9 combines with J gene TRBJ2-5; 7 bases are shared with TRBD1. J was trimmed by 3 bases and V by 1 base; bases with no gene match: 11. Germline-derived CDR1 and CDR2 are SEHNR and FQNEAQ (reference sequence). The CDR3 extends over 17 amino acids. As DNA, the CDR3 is TGTGCCAGCAGCTTAGTTAGGCTTACAGGGGCCAAAGAGACCCAGTACTTC. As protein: CASSLVRLTGAKETQYF.

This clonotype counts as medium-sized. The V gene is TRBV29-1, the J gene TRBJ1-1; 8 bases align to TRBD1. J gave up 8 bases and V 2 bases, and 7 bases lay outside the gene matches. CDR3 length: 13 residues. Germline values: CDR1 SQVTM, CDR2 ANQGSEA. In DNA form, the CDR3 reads TGCAGCGTTGAACAGACAGGGGAGTCCGAAGCTTTCTTT. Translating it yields CSVEQTGESEAFF.

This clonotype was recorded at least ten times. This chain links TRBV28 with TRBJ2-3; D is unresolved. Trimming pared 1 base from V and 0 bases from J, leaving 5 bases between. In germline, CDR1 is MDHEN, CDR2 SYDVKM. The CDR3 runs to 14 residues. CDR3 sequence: CASSLSPSTDTQYF. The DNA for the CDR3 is TGTGCCAGCAGTTTATCCCCTAGCACAGATACGCAGTATTTT.

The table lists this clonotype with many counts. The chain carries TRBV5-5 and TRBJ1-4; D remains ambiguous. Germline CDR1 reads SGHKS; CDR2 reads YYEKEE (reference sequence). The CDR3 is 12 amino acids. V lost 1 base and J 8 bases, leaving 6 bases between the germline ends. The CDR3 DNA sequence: TGTGCCAGCAGCTTGTTGGGAGAAAAACTGTTTTTT. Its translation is CASSLLGEKLFF.

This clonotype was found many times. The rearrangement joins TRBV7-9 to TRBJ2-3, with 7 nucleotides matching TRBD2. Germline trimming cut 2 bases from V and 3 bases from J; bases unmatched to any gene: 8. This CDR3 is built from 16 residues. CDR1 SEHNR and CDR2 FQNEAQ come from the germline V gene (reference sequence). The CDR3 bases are TGTGCCAGCAGCTTAAGCCGGGACTATGCTACAGATACGCAGTATTTT. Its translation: CASSLSRDYATDTQYF.

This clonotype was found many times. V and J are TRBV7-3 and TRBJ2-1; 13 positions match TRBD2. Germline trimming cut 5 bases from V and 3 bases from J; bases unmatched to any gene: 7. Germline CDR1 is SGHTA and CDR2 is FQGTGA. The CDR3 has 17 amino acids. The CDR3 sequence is CASSPGTSGAYYNEQFF. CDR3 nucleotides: TGTGCCAGCAGCCCCGGGACTAGCGGGGCGTACTACAATGAGCAGTTCTTC.

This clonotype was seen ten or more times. The CDR3 loop reads CASSLFGNEQFF. CDR3 in DNA: TGTGCCAGCAGCTTATTTGGGAATGAGCAGTTCTTC. The J gene is TRBJ2-1, the V gene TRBV7-2; D is uncertain. Germline values: CDR1 SGHTA, CDR2 FQGNSA. V lost 2 bases and J lost 7, with 6 bases in between. CDR3 length equals 12 residues. Full variable domain (outside the CDR3, taken from reference TRBV7-2 and TRBJ2-1): GAGVSQSPSNKVTEKGKDVELRCDPISGHTALYWYRQSLGQGLEFLIYFQGNSAPDKSGLPSDRFSAERTGGSVSTLTIQRTQQEDSAVYLCASSLFGNEQFFGPGTRLTVL.

The DNA for the CDR3 is TGTGCCAGCAGCTTTAGAGCGGGAGCAGGCAGGTACAATGAGCAGTTCTTC. It yields the protein CASSFRAGAGRYNEQFF. V gene TRBV7-9 combines with J gene TRBJ2-1, with TRBD2 identical over 8 bases. V was clipped by 3 bases and J by 4 bases; unmatched bases: 11. This CDR3 is built from 17 residues. Germline CDR1 and CDR2: SEHNR and FQNEAQ (reference sequence).

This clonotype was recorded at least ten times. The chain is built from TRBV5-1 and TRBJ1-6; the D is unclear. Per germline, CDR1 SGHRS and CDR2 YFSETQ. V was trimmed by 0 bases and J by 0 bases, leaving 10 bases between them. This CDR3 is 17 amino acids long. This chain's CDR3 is CASSLDIPGSYNSPLHF. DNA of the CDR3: TGCGCCAGCAGCTTGGACATCCCAGGCTCCTATAATTCACCCCTCCACTTT.

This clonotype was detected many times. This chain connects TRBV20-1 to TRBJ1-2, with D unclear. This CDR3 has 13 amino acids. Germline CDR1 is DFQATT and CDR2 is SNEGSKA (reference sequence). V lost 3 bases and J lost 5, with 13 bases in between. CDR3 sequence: CSASPPGTYGYTF. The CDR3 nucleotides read TGCAGTGCTAGTCCACCGGGAACTTATGGCTACACCTTC.

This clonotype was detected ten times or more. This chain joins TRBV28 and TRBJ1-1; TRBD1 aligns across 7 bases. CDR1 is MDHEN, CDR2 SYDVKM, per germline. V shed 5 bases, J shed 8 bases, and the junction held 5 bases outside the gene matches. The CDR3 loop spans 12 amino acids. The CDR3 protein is CASSPGQREAFF. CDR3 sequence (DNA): TGTGCCAGCAGTCCGGGACAGAGAGAAGCTTTCTTT. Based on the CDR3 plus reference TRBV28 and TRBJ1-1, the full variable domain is DVKVTQSSRYLVKRTGEKVFLECVQDMDHENMFWYRQDPGLGLRLIYFSYDVKMKEKGDIPEGYSVSREKKERFSLILESASTNQTSMYLCASSPGQREAFFGQGTRLTVV.

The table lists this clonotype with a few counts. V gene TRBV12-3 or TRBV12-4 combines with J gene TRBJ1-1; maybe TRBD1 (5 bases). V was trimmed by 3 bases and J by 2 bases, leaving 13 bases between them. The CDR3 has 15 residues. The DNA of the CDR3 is TGTGCCAGCAGTTTTTCAGGGCTTTACAACACTGAAGCTTTCTTT. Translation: CASSFSGLYNTEAFF.

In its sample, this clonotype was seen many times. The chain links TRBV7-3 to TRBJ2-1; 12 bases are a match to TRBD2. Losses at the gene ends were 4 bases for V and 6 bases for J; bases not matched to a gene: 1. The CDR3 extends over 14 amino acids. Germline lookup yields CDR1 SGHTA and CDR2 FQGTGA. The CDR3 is CASSSTSGGNEQFF. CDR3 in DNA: TGTGCCAGCAGCTCGACTAGCGGGGGCAATGAGCAGTTCTTC. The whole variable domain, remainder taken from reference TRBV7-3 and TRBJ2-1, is GAGVSQTPSNKVTEKGKYVELRCDPISGHTALYWYRQSLGQGPEFLIYFQGTGAADDSGLPNDRFFAVRPEGSVSTLKIQRTERGDSAVYLCASSSTSGGNEQFFGPGTRLTVL.